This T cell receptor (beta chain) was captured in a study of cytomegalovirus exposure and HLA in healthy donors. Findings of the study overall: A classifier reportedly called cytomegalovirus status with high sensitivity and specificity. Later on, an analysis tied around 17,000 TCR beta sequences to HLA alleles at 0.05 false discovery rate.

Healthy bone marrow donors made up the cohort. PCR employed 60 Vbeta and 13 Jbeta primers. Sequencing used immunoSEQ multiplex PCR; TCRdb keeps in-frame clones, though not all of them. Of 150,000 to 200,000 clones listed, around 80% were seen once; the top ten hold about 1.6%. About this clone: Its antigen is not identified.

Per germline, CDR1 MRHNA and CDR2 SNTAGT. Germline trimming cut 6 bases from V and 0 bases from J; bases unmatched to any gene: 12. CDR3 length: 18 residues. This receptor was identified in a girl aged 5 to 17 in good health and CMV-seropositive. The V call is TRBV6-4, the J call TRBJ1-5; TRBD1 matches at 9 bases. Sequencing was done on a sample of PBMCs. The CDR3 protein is CASRLPTGGRVSNQPQHF. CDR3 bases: TGTGCCAGCAGGCTTCCGACAGGGGGTCGAGTTAGCAATCAGCCCCAGCATTTT.